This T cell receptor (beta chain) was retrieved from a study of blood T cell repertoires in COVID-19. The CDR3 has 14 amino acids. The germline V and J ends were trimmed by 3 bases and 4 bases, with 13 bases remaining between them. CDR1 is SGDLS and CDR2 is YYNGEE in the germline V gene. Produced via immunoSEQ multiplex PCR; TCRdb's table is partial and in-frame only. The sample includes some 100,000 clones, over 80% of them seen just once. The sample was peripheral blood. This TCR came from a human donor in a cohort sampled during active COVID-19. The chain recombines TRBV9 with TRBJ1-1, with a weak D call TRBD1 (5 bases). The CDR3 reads CASSADSRTTEAFF. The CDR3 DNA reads TGTGCCAGCAGCGCCGACAGCCGGACCACTGAAGCTTTCTTT.